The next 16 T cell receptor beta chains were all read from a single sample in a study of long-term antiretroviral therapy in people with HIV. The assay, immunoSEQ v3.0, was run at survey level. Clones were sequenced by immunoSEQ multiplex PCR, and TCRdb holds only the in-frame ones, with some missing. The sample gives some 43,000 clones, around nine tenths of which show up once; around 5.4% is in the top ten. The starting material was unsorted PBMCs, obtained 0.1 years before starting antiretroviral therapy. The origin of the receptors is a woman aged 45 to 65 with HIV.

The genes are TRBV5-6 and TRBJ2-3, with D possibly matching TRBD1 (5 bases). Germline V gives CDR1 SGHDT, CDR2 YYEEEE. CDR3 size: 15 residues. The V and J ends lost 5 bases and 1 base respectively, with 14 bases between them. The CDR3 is CASRLTPRGTDTQYF. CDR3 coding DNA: TGTGCCAGCAGACTGACCCCCAGGGGCACAGATACGCAGTATTTT.

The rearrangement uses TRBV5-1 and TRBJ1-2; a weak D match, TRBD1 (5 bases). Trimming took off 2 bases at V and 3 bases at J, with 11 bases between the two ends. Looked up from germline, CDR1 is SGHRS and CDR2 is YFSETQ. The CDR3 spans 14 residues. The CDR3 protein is CASSLRQNDYGYTF. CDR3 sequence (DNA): TGCGCCAGCAGCTTAAGACAGAATGACTATGGCTACACCTTC.

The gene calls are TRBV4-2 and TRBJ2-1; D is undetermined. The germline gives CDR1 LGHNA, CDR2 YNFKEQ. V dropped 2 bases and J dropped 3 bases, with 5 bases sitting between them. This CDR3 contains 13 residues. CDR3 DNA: TGTGCCAGCAGCCAAACTGACTACAATGAGCAGTTCTTC. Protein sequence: CASSQTDYNEQFF.

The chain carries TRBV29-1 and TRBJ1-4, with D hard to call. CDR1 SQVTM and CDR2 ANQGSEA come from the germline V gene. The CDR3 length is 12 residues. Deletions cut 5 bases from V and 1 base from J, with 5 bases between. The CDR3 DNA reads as TGCAGCGTTTCTGAAACTAATGAAAAACTGTTTTTT. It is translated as CSVSETNEKLFF. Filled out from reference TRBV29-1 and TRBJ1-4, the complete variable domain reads SAVISQKPSRDICQRGTSLTIQCQVDSQVTMMFWYRQQPGQSLTLIATANQGSEATYESGFVIDKFPISRPNLTFSTLTVSNMSPEDSSIYLCSVSETNEKLFFGSGTQLSVL.

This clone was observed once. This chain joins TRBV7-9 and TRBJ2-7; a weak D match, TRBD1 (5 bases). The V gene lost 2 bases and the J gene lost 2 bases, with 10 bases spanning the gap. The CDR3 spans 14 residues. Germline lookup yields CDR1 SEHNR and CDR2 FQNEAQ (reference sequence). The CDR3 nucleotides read TGTGCCAGCAGCTTAAGTGACAGACCCTACGAGCAGTACTTC. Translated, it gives CASSLSDRPYEQYF.

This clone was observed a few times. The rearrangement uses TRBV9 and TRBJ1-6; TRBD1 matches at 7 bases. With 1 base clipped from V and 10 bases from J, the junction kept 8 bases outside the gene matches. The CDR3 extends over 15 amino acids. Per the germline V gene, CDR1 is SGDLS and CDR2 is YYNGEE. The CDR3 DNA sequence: TGTGCCAGCAGCGTAACGGGAGGGGGCGAATCACCCCTCCACTTT. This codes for CASSVTGGGESPLHF. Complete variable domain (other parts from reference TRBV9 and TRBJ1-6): DSGVTQTPKHLITATGQRVTLRCSPRSGDLSVYWYQQSLDQGLQFLIQYYNGEERAKGNILERFSAQQFPDLHSELNLSSLELGDSALYFCASSVTGGGESPLHFGNGTRLTVT.

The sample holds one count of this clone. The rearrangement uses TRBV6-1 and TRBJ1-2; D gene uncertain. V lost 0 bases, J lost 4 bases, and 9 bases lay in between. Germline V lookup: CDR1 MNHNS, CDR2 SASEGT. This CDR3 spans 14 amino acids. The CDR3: CASSEAPAGYGYTF. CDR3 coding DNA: TGTGCCAGCAGTGAAGCCCCCGCGGGCTATGGCTACACCTTC.

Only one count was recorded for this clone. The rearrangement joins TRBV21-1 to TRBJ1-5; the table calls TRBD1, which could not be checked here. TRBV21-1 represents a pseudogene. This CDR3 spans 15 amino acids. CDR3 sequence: CASSKGDRGNQPQHF. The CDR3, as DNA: TGTGCCAGCAGCAAAGGTGACAGGGGGAATCAGCCCCAGCATTTT.

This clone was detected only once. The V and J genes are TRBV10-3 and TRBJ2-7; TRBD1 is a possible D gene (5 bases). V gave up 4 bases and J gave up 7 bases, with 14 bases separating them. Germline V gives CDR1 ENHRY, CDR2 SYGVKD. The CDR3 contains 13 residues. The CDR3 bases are TGTGCCATCAGTGCCCCAGGGCGATGGGAGCAGTACTTC. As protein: CAISAPGRWEQYF.

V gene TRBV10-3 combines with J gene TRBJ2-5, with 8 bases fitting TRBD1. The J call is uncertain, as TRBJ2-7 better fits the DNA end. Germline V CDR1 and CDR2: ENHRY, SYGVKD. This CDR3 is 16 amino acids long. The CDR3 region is CAISENQGAGRGEQYF. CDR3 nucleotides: TGTGCCATCAGTGAAAACCAGGGGGCAGGGCGGGGCGAGCAGTACTTC.

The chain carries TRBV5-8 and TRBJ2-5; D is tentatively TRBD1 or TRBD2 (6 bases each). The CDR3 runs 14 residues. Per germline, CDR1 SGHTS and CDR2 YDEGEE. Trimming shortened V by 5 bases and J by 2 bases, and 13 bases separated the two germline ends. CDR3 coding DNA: TGTGCCAGCAGGCGAAGGGGGGCACAAGAGACCCAGTACTTC. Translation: CASRRRGAQETQYF.

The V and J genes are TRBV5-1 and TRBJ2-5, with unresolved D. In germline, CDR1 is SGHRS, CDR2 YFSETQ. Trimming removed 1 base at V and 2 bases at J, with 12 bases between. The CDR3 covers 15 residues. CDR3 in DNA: TGCGCCAGCAGCTTGTCTTCGGGCGGACAAGAGACCCAGTACTTC. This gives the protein CASSLSSGGQETQYF.

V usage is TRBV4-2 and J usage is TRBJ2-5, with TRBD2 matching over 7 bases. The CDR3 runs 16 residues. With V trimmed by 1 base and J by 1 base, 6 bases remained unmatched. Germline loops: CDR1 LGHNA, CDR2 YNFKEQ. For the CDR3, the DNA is TGTGCCAGCAGCCAAGGTGTGGGGGGGGGCCAAGAGACCCAGTACTTC. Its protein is CASSQGVGGGQETQYF.

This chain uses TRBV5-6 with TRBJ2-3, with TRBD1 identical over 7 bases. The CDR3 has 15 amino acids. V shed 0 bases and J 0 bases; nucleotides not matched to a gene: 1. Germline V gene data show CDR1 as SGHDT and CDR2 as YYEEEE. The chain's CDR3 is CASSLVGQSTDTQYF. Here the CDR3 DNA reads TGTGCCAGCAGCTTGGTGGGACAGAGCACAGATACGCAGTATTTT.

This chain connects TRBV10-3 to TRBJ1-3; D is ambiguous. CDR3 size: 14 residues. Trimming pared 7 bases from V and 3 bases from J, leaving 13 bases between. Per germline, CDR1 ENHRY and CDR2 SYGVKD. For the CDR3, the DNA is TGTGCCATCACCGCGGGTGGGCTTGGAAACACCATATATTTT. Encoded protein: CAITAGGLGNTIYF.

The chain's CDR3 is CASSRSSVERAYEQYF. The CDR3 nucleotides are TGTGCCAGCTCGCGTTCTAGTGTCGAGAGGGCCTACGAGCAGTACTTC. V usage is TRBV18 and J usage is TRBJ2-7, with D tentatively TRBD2 (5 bases). With 6 bases removed from V and 2 bases from J, the gap between germline ends came to 20 bases. The CDR3 has 16 amino acids. Germline-derived CDR1 and CDR2 are KGHSH and LQKENI.